This T cell receptor (beta chain) derives from a study of T cell repertoires in cytomegalovirus infection. On the study more broadly: Alongside well-studied HLA-B-restricted CMV epitopes, recently identified HLA-C-restricted CMV epitopes were also used. It can be stated that public TCR beta signatures indicated CMV infection as well as a matching HLA type.

In this sample, this clonotype turned up a few times. Its antigen is not identified. Germline CDR1 SNHLY, CDR2 FYNNEI. V lost 6 bases to trimming and J lost 10 bases, with 9 bases between them. The CDR3 consists of 10 residues. TCRdb re-called the reads with MiXCR, one entry per CDR3 protein. The sample consists of roughly 990,000 distinct CDR3 sequences, roughly 31% of them appearing once. Points from the study as a whole: Cumulative public TCR beta family frequency identified carriers of CMV plus the relevant HLA. HLA-C-restricted TCR beta clonotypes specific for CMV led the ex vivo response.

The origin of this receptor is a human donor in good health (CMV status not recorded). Some clones in this sample may be carry-over from other donors' samples. The V call is TRBV2, the J call TRBJ1-1, with D possibly being TRBD1 (6 bases). The sequences come from cultured CD8+ T cells from PBMCs, collected from culture after CMV antigen stimulation. CDR3 region: CASRGARAFF. The CDR3, as DNA: TGTGCCAGCAGGGGGGCGAGAGCTTTCTTT.